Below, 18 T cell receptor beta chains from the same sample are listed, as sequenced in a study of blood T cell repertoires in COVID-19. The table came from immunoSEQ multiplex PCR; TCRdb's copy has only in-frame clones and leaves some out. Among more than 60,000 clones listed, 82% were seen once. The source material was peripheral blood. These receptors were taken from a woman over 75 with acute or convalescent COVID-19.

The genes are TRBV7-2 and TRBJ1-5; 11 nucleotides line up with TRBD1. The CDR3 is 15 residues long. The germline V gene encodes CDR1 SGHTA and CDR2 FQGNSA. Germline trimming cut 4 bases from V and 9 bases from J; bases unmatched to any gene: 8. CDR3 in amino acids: CASSWGQGGLGPQHF. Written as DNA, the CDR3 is TGTGCCAGCAGCTGGGGACAGGGGGGCCTCGGGCCCCAGCATTTT.

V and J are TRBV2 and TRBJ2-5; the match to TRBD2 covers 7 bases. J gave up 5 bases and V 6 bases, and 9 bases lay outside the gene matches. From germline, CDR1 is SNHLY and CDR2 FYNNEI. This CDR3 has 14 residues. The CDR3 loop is CASRGGGRSETQYF. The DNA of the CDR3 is TGTGCCAGCAGGGGAGGCGGGAGATCTGAGACCCAGTACTTC. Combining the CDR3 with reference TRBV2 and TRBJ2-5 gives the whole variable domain EPEVTQTPSHQVTQMGQEVILRCVPISNHLYFYWYRQILGQKVEFLVSFYNNEISEKSEIFDDQFSVERPDGSNFTLKIRSTKLEDSAMYFCASRGGGRSETQYFGPGTRLLVL.

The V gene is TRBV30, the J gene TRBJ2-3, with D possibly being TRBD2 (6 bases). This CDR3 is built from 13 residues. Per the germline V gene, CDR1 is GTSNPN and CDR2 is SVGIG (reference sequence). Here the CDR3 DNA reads TGTGCGGGAGAGCAGCGGGTCACAGATACGCAGTATTTT. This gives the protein CAGEQRVTDTQYF.

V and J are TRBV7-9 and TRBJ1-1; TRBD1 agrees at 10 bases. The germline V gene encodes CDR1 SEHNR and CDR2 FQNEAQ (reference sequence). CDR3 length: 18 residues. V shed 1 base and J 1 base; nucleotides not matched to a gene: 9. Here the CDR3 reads CASSLVMGGQGSNTEAFF. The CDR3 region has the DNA TGTGCCAGCAGCTTAGTCATGGGGGGACAGGGGTCGAACACTGAAGCTTTCTTT.

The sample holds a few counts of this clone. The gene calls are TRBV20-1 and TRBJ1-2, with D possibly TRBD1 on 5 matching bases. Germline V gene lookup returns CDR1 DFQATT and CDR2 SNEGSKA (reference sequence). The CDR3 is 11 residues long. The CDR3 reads CRGGQGLSYTF. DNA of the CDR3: TGCAGGGGAGGGCAGGGATTGAGCTACACCTTC.

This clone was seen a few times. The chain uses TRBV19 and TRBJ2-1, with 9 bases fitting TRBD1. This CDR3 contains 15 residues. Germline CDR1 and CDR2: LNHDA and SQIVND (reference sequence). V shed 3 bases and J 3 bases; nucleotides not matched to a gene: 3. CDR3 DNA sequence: TGTGCCAGTAGTATCCGGACAGGGGACTACAATGAGCAGTTCTTC. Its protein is CASSIRTGDYNEQFF.

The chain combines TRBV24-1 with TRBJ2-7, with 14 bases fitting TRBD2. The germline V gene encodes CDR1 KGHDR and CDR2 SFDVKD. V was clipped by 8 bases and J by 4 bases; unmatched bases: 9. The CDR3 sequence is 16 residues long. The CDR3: CATTRRRLAGGYEQYF. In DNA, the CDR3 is TGTGCCACCACCCGAAGACGACTAGCGGGAGGGTACGAGCAGTACTTC.

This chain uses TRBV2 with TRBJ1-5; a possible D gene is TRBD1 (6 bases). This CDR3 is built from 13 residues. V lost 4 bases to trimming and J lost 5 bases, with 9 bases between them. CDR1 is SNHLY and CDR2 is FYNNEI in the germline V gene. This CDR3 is CASSADSYQPQHF. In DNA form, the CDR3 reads TGTGCCAGCAGTGCGGACAGCTATCAGCCCCAGCATTTT.

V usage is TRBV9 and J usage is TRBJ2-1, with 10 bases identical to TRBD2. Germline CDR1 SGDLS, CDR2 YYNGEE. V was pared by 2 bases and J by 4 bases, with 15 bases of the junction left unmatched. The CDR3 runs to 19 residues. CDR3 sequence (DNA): TGTGCCAGCAGCGTCACCCTAGTGGCTAGCGGGAGCGTATACAATGAGCAGTTCTTC. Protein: CASSVTLVASGSVYNEQFF. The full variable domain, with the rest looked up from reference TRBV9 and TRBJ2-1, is DSGVTQTPKHLITATGQRVTLRCSPRSGDLSVYWYQQSLDQGLQFLIQYYNGEERAKGNILERFSAQQFPDLHSELNLSSLELGDSALYFCASSVTLVASGSVYNEQFFGPGTRLTVL.

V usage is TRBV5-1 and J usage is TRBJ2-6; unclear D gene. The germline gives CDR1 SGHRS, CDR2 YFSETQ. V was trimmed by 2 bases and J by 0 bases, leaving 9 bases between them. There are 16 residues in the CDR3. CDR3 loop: CASSFGGSSGANVLTF. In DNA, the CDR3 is TGCGCCAGCAGCTTCGGCGGAAGCTCTGGGGCCAACGTCCTGACTTTC.

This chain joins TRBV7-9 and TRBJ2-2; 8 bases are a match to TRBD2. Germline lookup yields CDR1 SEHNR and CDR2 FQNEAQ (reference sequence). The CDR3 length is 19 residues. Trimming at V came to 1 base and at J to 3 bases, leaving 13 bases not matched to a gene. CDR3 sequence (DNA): TGTGCCAGCAGCTTAGTCCCAATTGGCGGGAGGATGGACACCGGGGAGCTGTTTTTT. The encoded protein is CASSLVPIGGRMDTGELFF. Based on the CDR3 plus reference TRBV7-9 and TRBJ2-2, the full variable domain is DTGVSQNPRHKITKRGQNVTFRCDPISEHNRLYWYRQTLGQGPEFLTYFQNEAQLEKSRLLSDRFSAERPKGSFSTLEIQRTEQGDSAMYLCASSLVPIGGRMDTGELFFGEGSRLTVL.

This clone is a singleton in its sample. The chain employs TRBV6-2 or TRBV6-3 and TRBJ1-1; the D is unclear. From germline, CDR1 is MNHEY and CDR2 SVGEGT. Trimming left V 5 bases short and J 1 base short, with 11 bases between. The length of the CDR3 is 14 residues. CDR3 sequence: CASSPITPNTEAFF. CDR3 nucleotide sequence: TGTGCCAGCAGTCCAATTACACCGAACACTGAAGCTTTCTTT.

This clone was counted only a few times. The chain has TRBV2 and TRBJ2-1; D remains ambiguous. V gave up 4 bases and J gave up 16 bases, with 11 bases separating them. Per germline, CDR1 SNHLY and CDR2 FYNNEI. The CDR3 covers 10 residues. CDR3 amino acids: CASSAFLLFF. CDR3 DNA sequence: TGTGCCAGCAGTGCCTTCTTGCTATTCTTC.

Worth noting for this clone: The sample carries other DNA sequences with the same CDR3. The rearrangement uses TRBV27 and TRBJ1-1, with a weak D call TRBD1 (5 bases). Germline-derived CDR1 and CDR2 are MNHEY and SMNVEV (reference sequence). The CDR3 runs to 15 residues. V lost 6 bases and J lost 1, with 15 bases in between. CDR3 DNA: TGTGCCAGCAGCCGTCCGGGACTCAAGAACACTGAAGCTTTCTTT. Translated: CASSRPGLKNTEAFF.

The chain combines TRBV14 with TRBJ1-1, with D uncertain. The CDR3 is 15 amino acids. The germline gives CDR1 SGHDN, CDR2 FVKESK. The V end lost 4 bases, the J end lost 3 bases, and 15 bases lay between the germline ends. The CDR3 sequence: CASSLHSYGDTEAFF. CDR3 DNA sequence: TGTGCCAGCAGCCTCCACTCCTACGGGGACACTGAAGCTTTCTTT.

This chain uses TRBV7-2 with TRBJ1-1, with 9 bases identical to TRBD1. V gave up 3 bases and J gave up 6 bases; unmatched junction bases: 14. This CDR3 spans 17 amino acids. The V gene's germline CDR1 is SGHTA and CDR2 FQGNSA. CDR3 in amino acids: CASSFYRGRGGFAEAFF. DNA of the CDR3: TGTGCCAGCAGCTTTTACAGGGGGCGGGGAGGTTTCGCTGAAGCTTTCTTT.

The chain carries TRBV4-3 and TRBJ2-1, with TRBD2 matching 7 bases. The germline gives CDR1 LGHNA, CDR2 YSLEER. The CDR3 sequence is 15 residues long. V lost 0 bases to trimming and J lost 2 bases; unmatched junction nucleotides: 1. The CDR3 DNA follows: TGCGCCAGCAGCCAAGAGGGAGGGCCCTACAATGAGCAGTTCTTC. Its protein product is CASSQEGGPYNEQFF.

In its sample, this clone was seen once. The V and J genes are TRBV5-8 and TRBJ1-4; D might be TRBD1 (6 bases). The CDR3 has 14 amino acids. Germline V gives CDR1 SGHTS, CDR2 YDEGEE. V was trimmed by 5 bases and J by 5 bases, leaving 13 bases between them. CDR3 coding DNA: TGTGCCAGCAGTCCCACAGGGCGAAATGAAAAACTGTTTTTT. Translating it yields CASSPTGRNEKLFF.